The 14 T cell receptor beta chains presented below share a single source sample, sequenced in a study of T cell responses to AZD1222 COVID-19 vaccine. Method: immunoSEQ multiplex PCR; TCRdb's copy keeps in-frame clones and lacks some. This table has around 140,000 clones, 70% to 90% appearing once. The specimen comprised peripheral blood, sampled 28 days after the second AZD1222 dose. The receptor set was obtained from an adult who received the AZD1222 COVID-19 vaccine.

V and J are TRBV29-1 and TRBJ1-2, with D unresolved. Germline-derived CDR1 and CDR2 are SQVTM and ANQGSEA. CDR3 length equals 8 residues. The CDR3 region has the DNA TGCAGTTCGGGTGGCTACACCTTC. This encodes CSSGGYTF.

Remarks on this clone: Other DNA sequences from this sample encode an identical CDR3 as well. The rearrangement links TRBV18 to TRBJ1-5, with TRBD1 as a possible D gene (5 bases). The V end lost 3 bases, the J end lost 4 bases, and 7 bases lay between the germline ends. The CDR3 consists of 13 residues. Germline loops: CDR1 KGHSH, CDR2 LQKENI. As DNA, the CDR3 is TGTGCCAGCTCACCGGGGCCGAATCAGCCCCAGCATTTT. Translated, it gives CASSPGPNQPQHF.

The chain joins TRBV7-9 to TRBJ2-3, with D maybe TRBD2 (5 bases). The V gene lost 5 bases and the J gene lost 5 bases, with 20 bases spanning the gap. The CDR3 consists of 16 residues. Germline V gene data show CDR1 as SEHNR and CDR2 as FQNEAQ (reference sequence). The CDR3, as DNA: TGTGCCAGCAGCCCCCCCCTAGCCGGATTCGGAGATACGCAGTATTTT. Translating gives CASSPPLAGFGDTQYF. Using reference TRBV7-9 and TRBJ2-3 for the parts outside the CDR3, the full variable domain is DTGVSQNPRHKITKRGQNVTFRCDPISEHNRLYWYRQTLGQGPEFLTYFQNEAQLEKSRLLSDRFSAERPKGSFSTLEIQRTEQGDSAMYLCASSPPLAGFGDTQYFGPGTRLTVL.

V and J are TRBV6-5 and TRBJ1-5; 7 bases fit TRBD1. The germline V gene has CDR1 MNHEY and CDR2 SVGAGI. There are 14 residues in the CDR3. V dropped 5 bases and J dropped 7; count of bases not matched to a gene: 8. The CDR3 spells CASSPQGFSQPQHF. DNA for the CDR3: TGTGCCAGCAGTCCACAGGGGTTCTCACAGCCCCAGCATTTT.

This chain connects TRBV3-1 (or the pseudogene TRBV3-2) to TRBJ2-5; TRBD2 aligns across 7 bases. There are 16 residues in the CDR3. The ends lost 6 bases at V and 2 bases at J; junction bases unmatched: 12. CDR1 LGHDT and CDR2 YNNKEL come from the germline V gene (reference sequence). This chain's CDR3 is CASSKRASGLQETQYF. Written as DNA, the CDR3 is TGTGCCAGCAGTAAACGGGCTAGCGGACTGCAAGAGACCCAGTACTTC.

Only one count was recorded for this clone. The J gene is TRBJ2-3, the V gene TRBV3-1 (or the pseudogene TRBV3-2), with D maybe TRBD2 (6 bases). Germline V gene lookup returns CDR1 LGHDT and CDR2 YNNKEL (reference sequence). The CDR3 covers 16 residues. V was cut by 2 bases and J by 2 bases, with 14 bases left in between. CDR3 bases: TGTGCCAGCAGCCAAAAAACTGCGGGATACACAGATACGCAGTATTTT. Amino acid sequence: CASSQKTAGYTDTQYF.

The chain carries TRBV10-3 and TRBJ2-5; D is perhaps TRBD1 (6 bases). The CDR3 has 16 residues. V was trimmed by 0 bases and J by 2 bases, leaving 13 bases between them. Germline CDR1 and CDR2: ENHRY and SYGVKD. CDR3 bases: TGTGCCATCAGTGAGTCGTTAGGGACACCTCAAGAGACCCAGTACTTC. This encodes CAISESLGTPQETQYF.

This clone was counted only a few times. V usage is TRBV6-4 and J usage is TRBJ1-5, with D unresolved. Looked up from germline, CDR1 is MRHNA and CDR2 is SNTAGT. CDR3 size: 14 residues. V was pared by 10 bases and J by 3 bases, with 16 bases between. CDR3 amino acids: CATSAGNDNQPQHF. The DNA for the CDR3 is TGTGCCACGTCCGCGGGGAACGACAATCAGCCCCAGCATTTT.

This rearrangement joins TRBV7-8 to TRBJ2-5; 13 bases are a match to TRBD2. V shed 5 bases and J 2 bases; nucleotides not matched to a gene: 5. The CDR3 has 16 residues. Germline CDR1 and CDR2: SGHVS and FQNEAQ. CDR3 amino acids: CASSRTSGGAQETQYF. The CDR3 region has the DNA TGTGCCAGCAGCCGAACTAGCGGGGGGGCTCAAGAGACCCAGTACTTC.

CDR3 bases: TGTGCCAGCAGCCCTGGTATGAACACTGAAGCTTTCTTT. Its protein product is CASSPGMNTEAFF. The genes are TRBV11-3 and TRBJ1-1, with D hard to call. The CDR3 runs to 13 residues. Germline V CDR1 and CDR2: SGHNT, YENEEA. Trimming cost V 5 bases and J 0 bases, with 7 bases left between them.

Only a few counts were recorded for this clone. This rearrangement joins TRBV5-1 to TRBJ1-4; D is possibly TRBD1 (6 bases). The germline V gene has CDR1 SGHRS and CDR2 YFSETQ. The CDR3 totals 15 residues. V lost 0 bases, J lost 8 bases, and 14 bases lay in between. In DNA form, the CDR3 reads TGCGCCAGCAGCTTGGGACAGGAAGCCGACGAAAAACTGTTTTTT. Protein product: CASSLGQEADEKLFF.

This sequence joins TRBV2 and TRBJ1-5, with 8 bases aligning to TRBD1. Germline CDR1 SNHLY, CDR2 FYNNEI. J lost 2 bases, V lost 7 bases, and 4 bases had no gene match. This CDR3 is 14 amino acids long. The CDR3 bases are TGTGCCAGCACCGGACAGGGCGGCAATCAGCCCCAGCATTTT. Its protein product is CASTGQGGNQPQHF.

This clone has just one count. This chain joins TRBV28 and TRBJ1-2; the D is unclear. Trimming removed 6 bases at V and 7 bases at J, with 15 bases between. CDR3 length: 13 residues. Germline CDR1 MDHEN, CDR2 SYDVKM. In DNA form, the CDR3 reads TGTGCCAGCAGCCCGGGCCATGGAGGTGGCTACACCTTC. Its translation is CASSPGHGGGYTF.

The rearrangement joins TRBV6-6 to TRBJ2-1; 7 bases map to TRBD2. The CDR3 is 12 amino acids. J was trimmed by 7 bases and V by 7 bases; bases with no gene match: 4. Per germline, CDR1 MNHNY and CDR2 SVGAGI (reference sequence). The CDR3 region is CASNRGGNEQFF. CDR3 DNA: TGTGCCAGCAATAGGGGAGGGAATGAGCAGTTCTTC.